The clone carrying this TCR beta chain was found many times. Its antigen is currently unknown. This CDR3 spans 16 amino acids. Germline V gives CDR1 MNHEY, CDR2 SVGAGI. V was shortened by 0 bases and J by 7 bases, with 16 bases between the two germline ends. These data are taken from a study of T cell repertoires in cytomegalovirus infection. Whole-study context: Shared public TCR beta signatures pointed to both CMV infection and a matching HLA type.

Regarding the study as a whole: Identification of carriers of CMV plus the relevant HLA was performed using cumulative public TCR beta family frequency. Ex vivo responses were dominated by HLA-C-restricted CMV-specific TCR beta clonotypes.

Using its own MiXCR run on the reads, TCRdb lists one record per CDR3 protein. The top ten clones hold roughly a tenth of a sample with approximately 500,000 distinct CDR3 sequences, approximately 10% of them seen once. Material: PBMCs. V and J are TRBV6-5 and TRBJ2-1; a possible D gene is TRBD2 (6 bases). This sequence was found in a human donor in good health (CMV status not recorded). Some clones in this sample may be carry-over from other donors' samples. CDR3 DNA sequence: TGTGCCAGCAGTTACTCGTATATGGCTAGCGAGAATGAGCAGTTCTTC. Translating gives CASSYSYMASENEQFF.